Described below is a single T cell receptor beta chain sequence and its context. This entry comes from a study of PD-L1 blockade in urothelial cancer. Overall study: Earlier, patients had received 0 to 3 chemotherapy regimens.

Sample time point: pretreatment peripheral blood. Trimming stripped 5 bases from V and 9 bases from J, with 17 bases between. The germline V gene encodes CDR1 LNHDA and CDR2 SQIVND (reference sequence). The CDR3 is 14 amino acids. The table came from immunoSEQ multiplex PCR; TCRdb's copy has only in-frame clones and leaves some out. The repertoire has 30,000 to 40,000 clones, around four fifths of them found once; the top ten carry about 15%. The sample was PBMCs, taken around atezolizumab (anti-PD-L1) treatment. The chain combines TRBV19 with TRBJ2-1, with a weak D call TRBD1 (5 bases). The TCR originated in a man older than 75 with urothelial cancer. The CDR3 loop reads CASSPQGGSREQFF. The CDR3 nucleotides are TGTGCCAGTAGTCCCCAGGGCGGCTCTCGTGAGCAGTTCTTC.